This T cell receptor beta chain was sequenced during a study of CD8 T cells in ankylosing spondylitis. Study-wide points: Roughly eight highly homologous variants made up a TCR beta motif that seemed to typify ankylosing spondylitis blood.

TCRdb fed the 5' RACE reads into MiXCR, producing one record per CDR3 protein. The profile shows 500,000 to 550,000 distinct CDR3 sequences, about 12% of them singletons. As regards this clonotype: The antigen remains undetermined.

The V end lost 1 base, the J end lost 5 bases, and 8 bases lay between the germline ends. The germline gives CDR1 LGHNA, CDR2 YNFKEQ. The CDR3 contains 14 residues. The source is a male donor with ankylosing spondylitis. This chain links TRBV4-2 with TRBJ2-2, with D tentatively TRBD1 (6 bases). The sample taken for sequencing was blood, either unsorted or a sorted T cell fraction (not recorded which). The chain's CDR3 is CASSQGTVTGELFF. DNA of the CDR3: TGTGCCAGCAGCCAAGGGACAGTGACCGGGGAGCTGTTTTTT.